This T cell receptor beta chain emerged from a study of shared T cell receptors in the human thymus. There are 13 residues in the CDR3. V dropped 5 bases and J dropped 6 bases, with 12 bases sitting between them. The V gene's germline CDR1 is MGHRA and CDR2 YSYEKL. Generated by immunoSEQ multiplex PCR, the TCRdb table keeps only in-frame clones and is missing some. Seen here are around 730,000 clones, 80% to 90% observed once, and the top ten hold around 0.0099%. This sample was also put to use in a study of human thymus T cells. That work states: Corrective surgery for congenital heart defects was being performed on the healthy Finnish infants who were the donors. Obtained as resections during corrective heart surgery, the thymus tissue was then studied. V and J genes seemed to be used with bias in thymic and blood repertoires. Thymic repertoires from unrelated individuals overlapped highly, related research reported.

The receptor comes from a girl less than two years old with a congenital heart defect. The chain combines TRBV4-1 with TRBJ2-3, with D perhaps TRBD2 (6 bases). Sequencing was done on a sample of thymocytes. CDR3 in DNA: TGCGCCAGCAGCGGGGGGTCGGCGGATACGCAGTATTTT. This codes for CASSGGSADTQYF.